The 17 T cell receptor beta chains in this list originate from one sample, sequenced in a study of identifying expanded T cells in peripheral blood. Profiled with immunoSEQ multiplex PCR; TCRdb holds only in-frame clones, not every one. The sample yields 130,000 or so clones, more than 75% seen once. Sequencing was carried out using blood. The receptors were sampled from a person between 18 and 75 years old in good health.

The rearrangement joins TRBV6-6 to TRBJ2-3, with TRBD1 as a possible D gene (6 bases). V shed 9 bases and J shed 1 base, with 11 bases lying between them. Germline V gene lookup returns CDR1 MNHNY and CDR2 SVGAGI (reference sequence). The CDR3 spans 13 residues. The CDR3 reads CASSRGGTDTQYF. DNA for the CDR3: TGTGCCAGTAGCAGGGGTGGCACAGATACGCAGTATTTT.

The chain recombines TRBV2 with TRBJ1-6; maybe TRBD1 (6 bases). The V end lost 4 bases, the J end lost 7 bases, and 8 bases lay between the germline ends. The CDR3 length is 13 residues. The germline V gene has CDR1 SNHLY and CDR2 FYNNEI. CDR3 sequence reads: CASSAQGNSPLHF. As DNA, the CDR3 is TGTGCCAGCAGTGCACAGGGCAATTCACCCCTCCACTTT.

The rearrangement uses TRBV4-1 and TRBJ2-3; weak D call: TRBD1 (5 bases). CDR3 size: 15 residues. The V gene lost 4 bases and the J gene lost 1 base, with 12 bases spanning the gap. Per germline, CDR1 MGHRA and CDR2 YSYEKL. CDR3 bases: TGCGCCAGCAGCCCCCAAGGGGCAGGCACAGATACGCAGTATTTT. It encodes CASSPQGAGTDTQYF.

The J gene is TRBJ2-5, the V gene TRBV7-6, with 7 bases identical to TRBD2. Germline assignment: CDR1 SGHVS and CDR2 FNYEAQ. V dropped 3 bases and J dropped 1; count of bases not matched to a gene: 8. The CDR3 spans 16 residues. The CDR3 DNA is TGTGCCAGCAGCTTTGAACTAGGCGGGGGCCAAGAGACCCAGTACTTC. Protein sequence: CASSFELGGGQETQYF. Full variable domain (missing parts from reference TRBV7-6 and TRBJ2-5): GAGVSQSPRYKVTKRGQDVALRCDPISGHVSLYWYRQALGQGPEFLTYFNYEAQQDKSGLPNDRFSAERPEGSISTLTIQRTEQRDSAMYRCASSFELGGGQETQYFGPGTRLLVL.

Comment on this clone: A much larger clone differs by one base, so this may be a read error. V and J are TRBV6-4 and TRBJ1-1; possibly TRBD1 for D (5 bases). V lost 6 bases to trimming and J lost 0 bases, with 8 bases between them. The CDR3 runs to 13 residues. Germline V gene lookup returns CDR1 MRHNA and CDR2 SNTAGT. CDR3 DNA sequence: TGTGCCAGCAGGGACACCCTGAACACTGAAGCTTTCTTT. This encodes CASRDTLNTEAFF.

This clone is a singleton in its sample. The rearrangement links TRBV15 to TRBJ1-1; D uncertain. The CDR3 totals 15 residues. V dropped 0 bases and J dropped 4 bases, with 12 bases sitting between them. Per germline, CDR1 LNHNV and CDR2 YYDKDF (reference sequence). CDR3 nucleotide sequence: TGTGCCACCAGCAGAGATAAAGTTCCCCGCACTGAAGCTTTCTTT. Residues: CATSRDKVPRTEAFF.

The chain employs TRBV7-8 and TRBJ1-1; D not certain. The CDR3 has 15 residues. Trimming stripped 7 bases from V and 0 bases from J, with 15 bases between. Looked up from germline, CDR1 is SGHVS and CDR2 is FQNEAQ. The CDR3 protein is CASMVTGTVNTEAFF. In DNA, the CDR3 is TGTGCCAGCATGGTCACGGGAACGGTGAACACTGAAGCTTTCTTT.

The rearrangement joins TRBV10-2 to TRBJ2-7; weak D call: TRBD2 (7 bases). CDR3 length equals 13 residues. The ends were cut back, 4 bases at V and 5 bases at J, with 12 bases in the middle. Germline V gene lookup returns CDR1 WSHSY and CDR2 SAAADI. CDR3 DNA: TGCGCCAGCAGTGCGGGGGGCTTGAACGAGCAGTACTTC. Amino acid sequence: CASSAGGLNEQYF.

V is TRBV11-2 and J is TRBJ1-1, with 9 bases fitting TRBD1. This CDR3 has 14 amino acids. Germline V gene lookup returns CDR1 SGHAT and CDR2 FQNNGV. Trimming took 3 bases from V and 2 from J; bases not matched to a gene: 1. This CDR3 is CASSLTGGNTEAFF. DNA of the CDR3: TGTGCCAGCAGCTTGACAGGGGGTAACACTGAAGCTTTCTTT.

V and J are TRBV19 and TRBJ2-3, with D tentatively TRBD2 (7 bases). The germline V gene has CDR1 LNHDA and CDR2 SQIVND (reference sequence). V dropped 1 base and J dropped 2 bases, with 10 bases sitting between them. The CDR3 runs to 15 residues. This CDR3 is CASSIAGGYTDTQYF. CDR3 nucleotides: TGTGCCAGTAGTATAGCGGGGGGCTACACAGATACGCAGTATTTT.

The rearrangement links TRBV13 to TRBJ1-1, with D maybe TRBD1 (6 bases). The CDR3 is 15 amino acids. V lost 5 bases and J lost 1, with 14 bases in between. Germline V gene lookup returns CDR1 PRHDT and CDR2 FYEKMQ (reference sequence). The CDR3 is CASSLPGARNTEAFF. DNA for the CDR3: TGTGCCAGCAGCCTCCCAGGGGCACGGAACACTGAAGCTTTCTTT.

The gene calls are TRBV7-2 and TRBJ2-7; 7 bases align to TRBD1. V gave up 2 bases and J gave up 2 bases; unmatched junction bases: 3. The germline V gene has CDR1 SGHTA and CDR2 FQGNSA. The CDR3 contains 14 residues. This chain's CDR3 is CASSLFQGAYEQYF. In nucleotides, the CDR3 is TGTGCCAGCAGCTTATTTCAGGGGGCCTACGAGCAGTACTTC.

The chain joins TRBV4-1 to TRBJ1-1; TRBD1 aligns across 9 bases. The length of the CDR3 is 18 residues. Germline V gene data show CDR1 as MGHRA and CDR2 as YSYEKL. The J segment lost 0 bases and the V segment lost 1 base, leaving 9 bases of the junction unmatched. The CDR3 loop is CASSQATGTGTMNTEAFF. The CDR3, as DNA: TGCGCCAGCAGCCAAGCCACCGGGACAGGGACAATGAACACTGAAGCTTTCTTT.

The sample holds a few counts of this clone. The V call is TRBV5-6, the J call TRBJ2-7; the D is unclear. This CDR3 has 13 residues. Germline V gives CDR1 SGHDT, CDR2 YYEEEE. V shed 4 bases and J shed 2 bases, with 10 bases lying between them. CDR3 in DNA: TGTGCCAGCAGCCCAGGTGTCCCCTACGAGCAGTACTTC. Translated: CASSPGVPYEQYF.

The V gene is TRBV11-2, the J gene TRBJ2-7, with no clear D. Germline CDR1 reads SGHAT; CDR2 reads FQNNGV. V lost 0 bases and J 2 bases, leaving 14 bases between the germline ends. The CDR3 runs to 16 residues. CDR3 sequence (DNA): TGTGCCAGCAGCTTAGATCGCGCTTGGGCAACCTACGAGCAGTACTTC. Encoded protein: CASSLDRAWATYEQYF. Based on the CDR3 plus reference TRBV11-2 and TRBJ2-7, the full variable domain is EAGVAQSPRYKIIEKRQSVAFWCNPISGHATLYWYQQILGQGPKLLIQFQNNGVVDDSQLPKDRFSAERLKGVDSTLKIQPAKLEDSAVYLCASSLDRAWATYEQYFGPGTRLTVT.

This clone is labeled medium-sized (0.01 to 0.1%). The chain is built from TRBV6-1 and TRBJ1-2; D unresolved. Trimming left V 4 bases short and J 4 bases short, with 7 bases between. The length of the CDR3 is 12 residues. Per germline, CDR1 MNHNS and CDR2 SASEGT. CDR3 DNA: TGTGCCAGCAGTGGGAGCAGCTATGGCTACACCTTC. Translating gives CASSGSSYGYTF.

This chain uses TRBV2 with TRBJ1-5; D unclear. CDR1 is SNHLY and CDR2 is FYNNEI in the germline V gene. The CDR3 loop spans 12 amino acids. V lost 8 bases, J lost 4 bases, and 9 bases lay in between. The CDR3 protein is CASGVWNQPQHF. The CDR3 nucleotides read TGTGCCAGCGGGGTGTGGAATCAGCCCCAGCATTTT. The whole variable domain, filled in from reference TRBV2 and TRBJ1-5, reads EPEVTQTPSHQVTQMGQEVILRCVPISNHLYFYWYRQILGQKVEFLVSFYNNEISEKSEIFDDQFSVERPDGSNFTLKIRSTKLEDSAMYFCASGVWNQPQHFGDGTRLSIL.